The 12 T cell receptor beta chains below all came from one sample that was sequenced in a study of T-cell memory formation after mild COVID-19. Via MiXCR, TCRdb re-called the 5' RACE reads, giving one row per CDR3 protein. The sample contains 85,000 to 130,000 distinct CDR3 sequences, roughly 10% of which appear only once. Sequencing was done on a sample of PBMCs or a T cell subset sorted from them (not recorded which). The receptors stem from a man between 18 and 29 years old who had mild COVID-19 (a few samples of this study predate the infection). Cell type and time point are not known.

V usage is TRBV9 and J usage is TRBJ1-1, with a tentative D call TRBD1 (5 bases). V was cut by 4 bases and J by 1 base, with 11 bases left in between. The CDR3 sequence is 14 residues long. CDR1 and CDR2 (germline): SGDLS, YYNGEE. The CDR3 nucleotides are TGTGCCAGCAGCCAACTAGACAGGAACACTGAAGCTTTCTTT. This sequence encodes CASSQLDRNTEAFF.

V usage is TRBV20-1 and J usage is TRBJ1-2; 10 bases fit TRBD1. In germline, CDR1 is DFQATT, CDR2 SNEGSKA (reference sequence). The CDR3 has 15 residues. The V and J ends lost 3 bases and 4 bases, in that order; junction bases with no gene match: 8. The CDR3 nucleotides are TGCAGTGCTAGGATCGGGACAGGGGCCCGCTATGGCTACACCTTC. Encoded protein: CSARIGTGARYGYTF.

J is TRBJ2-7 and V is TRBV27; TRBD1 agrees at 9 bases. Germline assignment: CDR1 MNHEY and CDR2 SMNVEV (reference sequence). Losses at the gene ends were 5 bases for V and 5 bases for J; bases not matched to a gene: 10. There are 15 residues in the CDR3. CDR3 region: CASSPWGTGLDEQYV. CDR3 sequence (DNA): TGTGCCAGCAGTCCTTGGGGGACAGGGCTTGACGAGCAGTACGTC.

This clonotype was seen a handful of times. The rearrangement uses TRBV30 and TRBJ2-7; a weak D match, TRBD1 (6 bases). The V gene lost 4 bases and the J gene lost 1 base, with 11 bases spanning the gap. There are 13 residues in the CDR3. The germline V gene encodes CDR1 GTSNPN and CDR2 SVGIG (reference sequence). The CDR3 loop is CAWTMDSSYEQYF. CDR3 nucleotide sequence: TGTGCCTGGACAATGGACAGTTCCTACGAGCAGTACTTC.

The V call is TRBV13, the J call TRBJ2-6, with D perhaps assigned TRBD1 or TRBD2 (5 bases each). Germline lookup yields CDR1 PRHDT and CDR2 FYEKMQ (reference sequence). Trimming removed 8 bases from V and 2 bases from J, with 16 bases in between. The CDR3 has 16 residues. CDR3 coding DNA: TGTGCCAGCTCCGGGCCCGGGGCGCCTGGGGCCAACGTCCTGACTTTC. Protein product: CASSGPGAPGANVLTF.

This clonotype showed up many times. V is TRBV29-1 and J is TRBJ1-1; no definite D call. The V gene lost 7 bases and the J gene lost 1 base, with 10 bases spanning the gap. Germline V gives CDR1 SQVTM, CDR2 ANQGSEA. The CDR3 sequence is 12 residues long. The CDR3 loop is CSGQQENTEAFF. The CDR3 nucleotides read TGCAGCGGACAACAAGAGAACACTGAAGCTTTCTTT. Based on the CDR3 plus reference TRBV29-1 and TRBJ1-1, the full variable domain is SAVISQKPSRDICQRGTSLTIQCQVDSQVTMMFWYRQQPGQSLTLIATANQGSEATYESGFVIDKFPISRPNLTFSTLTVSNMSPEDSSIYLCSGQQENTEAFFGQGTRLTVV.

In its sample, this clonotype was seen many times. The chain carries TRBV9 and TRBJ2-5; TRBD2 agrees at 10 bases. Germline CDR1 and CDR2: SGDLS and YYNGEE. Trimming cost V 4 bases and J 4 bases; bases outside gene matches: 10. The CDR3 runs to 16 residues. CDR3 sequence reads: CASSPYSGGPGETQYF. The DNA of the CDR3 is TGTGCCAGCAGCCCCTATAGCGGGGGGCCAGGAGAGACCCAGTACTTC. The full variable domain, with the rest looked up from reference TRBV9 and TRBJ2-5, is DSGVTQTPKHLITATGQRVTLRCSPRSGDLSVYWYQQSLDQGLQFLIQYYNGEERAKGNILERFSAQQFPDLHSELNLSSLELGDSALYFCASSPYSGGPGETQYFGPGTRLLVL.

V gene TRBV6-6 combines with J gene TRBJ1-5, with unresolved D. CDR1 is MNHNY, CDR2 SVGAGI, per germline (reference sequence). This CDR3 contains 13 residues. Trimming took off 8 bases at V and 6 bases at J, with 14 bases between the two ends. In nucleotides, the CDR3 is TGTGCCAGCGCGCTCAGGCCCGGTCAGCCCCAGCATTTT. Amino acid sequence: CASALRPGQPQHF.

The V gene is TRBV7-3, the J gene TRBJ1-5; tentatively, D is TRBD1 (5 bases). The length of the CDR3 is 13 residues. V was cut by 5 bases and J by 9 bases, with 14 bases left in between. CDR1 and CDR2 from the germline V gene are SGHTA and FQGTGA. The CDR3 loop is CASSPYWGGPQHF. The CDR3 DNA is TGTGCCAGCAGCCCCTATTGGGGGGGGCCCCAGCATTTT.

The sample holds a few counts of this clonotype. This sequence joins TRBV5-6 and TRBJ2-3; D call uncertain. The CDR3 runs 15 residues. V lost 2 bases and J lost 3, with 13 bases in between. From germline, CDR1 is SGHDT and CDR2 YYEEEE. The CDR3 region is CASSLALPGTDTQYF. The CDR3 nucleotides are TGTGCCAGCAGCTTAGCGTTGCCAGGAACAGATACGCAGTATTTT.

The table lists this clonotype with a few counts. The chain links TRBV6-4 to TRBJ2-1; 10 positions agree with TRBD1. V shed 3 bases and J 8 bases; nucleotides not matched to a gene: 10. CDR3 length: 16 amino acids. In germline, CDR1 is MRHNA, CDR2 SNTAGT. The DNA of the CDR3 is TGTGCCAGCAGTGAAGTTGGGACAGGGGTTCCTTATGAGCAGTTCTTC. It yields the protein CASSEVGTGVPYEQFF.

This clonotype was counted between two and nine times. The chain is built from TRBV29-1 and TRBJ2-2; D is uncertain. Trimming took 1 base from V and 0 from J, leaving 6 bases between them. The germline CDR1 and CDR2 sequences are SQVTM and ANQGSEA. This CDR3 region has 14 residues. CDR3 residues: CSVEAGPNTGELFF. DNA of the CDR3: TGCAGCGTTGAAGCTGGACCGAACACCGGGGAGCTGTTTTTT.